These 5 T cell receptor beta chains came from one sample sequenced in a study of cytomegalovirus exposure and HLA in healthy donors. Use of 60 Vbeta and 13 Jbeta primers characterized the PCR. Some clones are missing from TCRdb's copy, which holds only in-frame ones; the method was immunoSEQ multiplex PCR. The profile shows roughly 140,000 clones, roughly 77% of them singletons. The sample comprised PBMCs. The receptors were sampled from a human donor in good health.

The chain couples TRBV6-1 to TRBJ2-1; possibly TRBD1 for D (6 bases). Germline V gene data show CDR1 as MNHNS and CDR2 as SASEGT. V was trimmed by 10 bases and J by 6 bases, leaving 22 bases between them. The CDR3 consists of 15 residues. This CDR3 is CATNGAGVWSNEQFF. The CDR3 nucleotides read TGTGCCACCAACGGGGCAGGGGTCTGGAGCAATGAGCAGTTCTTC.

The V call is TRBV2, the J call TRBJ1-2; 9 bases fit TRBD1. Germline CDR1 and CDR2: SNHLY and FYNNEI. The V segment lost 10 bases and the J segment 2 bases; nucleotides outside the gene matches: 2. This CDR3 has 12 amino acids. The CDR3 sequence is CATDRGNYGYTF. CDR3 nucleotides: TGTGCCACCGACAGGGGGAACTATGGCTACACCTTC.

The CDR3 region is CASSPQGGQLTYEQYF. As DNA, the CDR3 is TGTGCCAGTAGTCCCCAAGGGGGACAACTCACCTACGAGCAGTACTTC. The chain carries TRBV19 and TRBJ2-7; D possibly corresponds to TRBD1 (6 bases). The germline V gene has CDR1 LNHDA and CDR2 SQIVND (reference sequence). V was cut by 5 bases and J by 2 bases, with 19 bases left in between. This CDR3 contains 16 residues.

The chain joins TRBV7-9 to TRBJ2-2; 8 bases align to TRBD2. V shed 6 bases, J shed 0 bases, and the junction held 9 bases outside the gene matches. This CDR3 is 17 amino acids long. CDR1 is SEHNR and CDR2 is FQNEAQ in the germline V gene (reference sequence). CDR3 in DNA: TGTGCCAGCAGTCCGGGACTAGACTTCGCGAACACCGGGGAGCTGTTTTTT. This encodes CASSPGLDFANTGELFF.

The genes are TRBV27 and TRBJ2-3; 10 bases agree with TRBD2. The germline V gene has CDR1 MNHEY and CDR2 SMNVEV (reference sequence). The CDR3 has 18 residues. Trimming removed 7 bases from V and 2 bases from J; junction bases left unmatched: 15. DNA for the CDR3: TGTGCCAGCACCCCGCGGGCGTCTAGCGGGGGTGTCACAGATACGCAGTATTTT. Protein product: CASTPRASSGGVTDTQYF.